One sample yielded the 12 T cell receptor beta chains listed below, sequenced in a study of glioma-infiltrating T cells. Using RNA template, CDR3s of TCR alpha and beta were amplified with iRepertoire arm-PCR. In TCRdb, the multiplex PCR reads were re-called with MiXCR into one record per CDR3 protein. This table holds over 140,000 distinct CDR3 sequences, approximately 39% found once. What was sequenced was glioma tissue, nonneoplastic brain tissue, or PBMCs (not recorded which). The receptor source for this set is a human donor with low-grade glioma or glioblastoma, undergoing nonglioma brain surgery, or in good health (not recorded which).

The chain has TRBV2 and TRBJ2-1; TRBD1 matches 7 bases. The V and J ends lost 7 bases and 6 bases, in that order; junction bases with no gene match: 6. This CDR3 contains 13 residues. The germline V gene encodes CDR1 SNHLY and CDR2 FYNNEI. This CDR3 is CASNPTGSNEQFF. In DNA, the CDR3 is TGTGCCAGCAACCCGACAGGGTCCAATGAGCAGTTCTTC. Together with reference TRBV2 and TRBJ2-1, the CDR3 gives the full variable domain: EPEVTQTPSHQVTQMGQEVILRCVPISNHLYFYWYRQILGQKVEFLVSFYNNEISEKSEIFDDQFSVERPDGSNFTLKIRSTKLEDSAMYFCASNPTGSNEQFFGPGTRLTVL.

This clonotype turned up a few times. This sequence joins TRBV7-6 and TRBJ2-2; 8 positions match TRBD2. Per germline, CDR1 SGHVS and CDR2 FNYEAQ. J lost 0 bases, V lost 5 bases, and 17 bases had no gene match. This CDR3 has 20 residues. Written as DNA, the CDR3 is TGTGCCAGCAGCCTACCCCCCCCGCCCTTTAGCGGGGCGAACACCGGGGAGCTGTTTTTT. Its translation: CASSLPPPPFSGANTGELFF.

The chain is built from TRBV4-1 and TRBJ1-1, with TRBD1 matching over 7 bases. CDR3 length: 14 amino acids. J was trimmed by 5 bases and V by 2 bases; bases with no gene match: 5. Germline CDR1 reads MGHRA; CDR2 reads YSYEKL. As DNA, the CDR3 is TGCGCCAGCAGCCAAAGGACAGGATTGACTGAAGCTTTCTTT. This translates into CASSQRTGLTEAFF.

This clonotype was picked up many times. The chain has TRBV6-2 or TRBV6-3 and TRBJ2-7, with D possibly TRBD1 on 5 matching bases. V was pared by 6 bases and J by 2 bases, with 8 bases between. The CDR3 runs to 12 residues. Germline CDR1 MNHEY, CDR2 SVGEGT. The CDR3 DNA reads TGTGCCAGCAGCCCACAGGCCTACGAGCAGTACTTC. Its protein product is CASSPQAYEQYF.

This clonotype was found a few times. The V call is TRBV6-1, the J call TRBJ2-5, with D unresolved. This CDR3 has 14 residues. CDR1 and CDR2 from the germline V gene are MNHNS and SASEGT. The ends were cut back, 5 bases at V and 2 bases at J, with 12 bases in the middle. Written as DNA, the CDR3 is TGTGCCAGCAGTTATGGAGCTTCTCAAGAGACCCAGTACTTC. It codes for CASSYGASQETQYF.

The chain has TRBV20-1 and TRBJ1-3; no reliable D call. The CDR3 totals 13 residues. CDR1 and CDR2 (germline): DFQATT, SNEGSKA (reference sequence). V lost 2 bases and J 0 bases, leaving 5 bases between the germline ends. The CDR3 here is CSARRLSGNTIYF. The CDR3 region has the DNA TGCAGTGCTAGAAGGCTCTCTGGAAACACCATATATTTT.

The rearrangement links TRBV6-2 or TRBV6-3 to TRBJ2-7; D is undetermined. Trimming removed 1 base at V and 7 bases at J, with 11 bases between. The CDR3 extends over 13 amino acids. CDR1 is MNHEY, CDR2 SVGEGT, per germline. In nucleotides, the CDR3 is TGTGCCAGCAGTTACTTAAGGGCCGGAGAGCAGTACTTC. Translating it yields CASSYLRAGEQYF.

This chain joins TRBV27 and TRBJ2-3; 10 bases are shared with TRBD2. The germline gives CDR1 MNHEY, CDR2 SMNVEV (reference sequence). The CDR3 is 17 residues long. Trimming took 5 bases from V and 1 from J; bases not matched to a gene: 9. In DNA, the CDR3 is TGTGCCAGCAGTCTCCAGCGGGAGGGCCTCGGCACAGATACGCAGTATTTT. Amino acids: CASSLQREGLGTDTQYF.

This chain links TRBV19 with TRBJ1-5; 8 bases are shared with TRBD1. Trimming cost V 7 bases and J 4 bases; bases outside gene matches: 6. CDR1 LNHDA and CDR2 SQIVND come from the germline V gene (reference sequence). CDR3 length equals 14 residues. The CDR3 is CASKGQGLNQPQHF. CDR3 bases: TGTGCCAGTAAAGGACAGGGTTTAAATCAGCCCCAGCATTTT. Drawing the rest from reference TRBV19 and TRBJ1-5, the complete variable domain is DGGITQSPKYLFRKEGQNVTLSCEQNLNHDAMYWYRQDPGQGLRLIYYSQIVNDFQKGDIAEGYSVSREKKESFPLTVTSAQKNPTAFYLCASKGQGLNQPQHFGDGTRLSIL.

With regard to this clonotype: Germline and junction disagree at one end, which may indicate a read error. The chain recombines TRBV4-1 with TRBJ2-1; 13 bases line up with TRBD2. Germline V CDR1 and CDR2: MGHRA, YSYEKL. The CDR3 extends over 18 amino acids. The chain's CDR3 is CAGSQDTTSGGKYNEQFF. In nucleotides, the CDR3 is TGCGCCGGCAGCCAAGATACGACTAGCGGGGGGAAATACAATGAGCAGTTCTTC.

Many counts were recorded for this clonotype. The chain combines TRBV27 with TRBJ1-6; no definite D call. The CDR3 extends over 12 amino acids. The V end was cut by 8 bases, the J end by 14 bases, with 16 bases between. The germline V gene has CDR1 MNHEY and CDR2 SMNVEV (reference sequence). The CDR3 is CASSDKTSTLHF. CDR3 DNA sequence: TGTGCCAGCTCCGATAAAACCTCCACCCTCCACTTT.

This clonotype was recorded a few times. The chain has TRBV20-1 and TRBJ2-5, with 9 bases aligning to TRBD1. J gave up 6 bases and V 2 bases, and 7 bases lay outside the gene matches. Germline CDR1 reads DFQATT; CDR2 reads SNEGSKA (reference sequence). CDR3 size: 14 residues. DNA of the CDR3: TGCAGTGCTAGACCCATCGGACAGGGGAAGACCCAGTACTTC. Residues: CSARPIGQGKTQYF.